This TCR beta chain was captured by sequencing in a study of Graves' ophthalmopathy and Graves' hyperthyroidism. Background on the study: Ophthalmopathy not arising within 18 months of follow-up defined hyperthyroidism as stable.

This clonotype was seen repeatedly, ten times or more. The antigen is undetermined. General study results and limits: Ophthalmopathy progression cases were predicted by the model with roughly 70% sensitivity and 72% to 85% specificity. Also, most clonotypes expanded in the thyroid above 0.001 frequency appeared in blood.

Each hyperthyroidism patient was newly diagnosed, with under 2 months' duration, and aged 18 to 65. Investigators amplified TCR beta CDR3 regions from RNA transcripts. First-round RT-PCR with HTBI primers preceded a second-round multiplex PCR. TCRdb reprocessed the multiplex PCR reads with MiXCR, giving one entry per CDR3 protein. The profile shows around 1,000,000 distinct CDR3 sequences, about 40% of them singletons. Germline loops: CDR1 SGHTA, CDR2 FQGNSA. CDR3 length equals 15 residues. V lost 6 bases and J lost 6, with 21 bases in between. The sequenced sample was peripheral blood or thyroid tissue (not recorded which). This chain connects TRBV7-2 to TRBJ2-7, with a tentative D call TRBD2 (6 bases). The sequence came from an adult man with Graves' hyperthyroidism. CDR3 nucleotides: TGTGCCAGCAGTTCGCGGGGAAGGGGCCTAAGCGAGCAGTACTTC. Its protein product is CASSSRGRGLSEQYF.